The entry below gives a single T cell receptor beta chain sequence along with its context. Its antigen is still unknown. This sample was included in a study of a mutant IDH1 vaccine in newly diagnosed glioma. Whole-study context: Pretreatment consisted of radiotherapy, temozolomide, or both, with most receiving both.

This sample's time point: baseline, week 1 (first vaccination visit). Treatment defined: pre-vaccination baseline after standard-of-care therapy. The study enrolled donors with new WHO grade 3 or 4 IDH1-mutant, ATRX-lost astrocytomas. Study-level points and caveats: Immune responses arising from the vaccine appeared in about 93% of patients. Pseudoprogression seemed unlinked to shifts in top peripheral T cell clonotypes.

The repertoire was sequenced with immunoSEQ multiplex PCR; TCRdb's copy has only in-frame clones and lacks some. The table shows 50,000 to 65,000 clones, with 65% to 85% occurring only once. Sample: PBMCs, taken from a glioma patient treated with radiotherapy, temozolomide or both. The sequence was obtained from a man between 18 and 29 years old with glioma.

The CDR3 nucleotides are TGTGCCAGCAGCTTAGGAGCTAGTCAGCCCCAGCATTTT. Residues: CASSLGASQPQHF. The chain combines TRBV7-2 with TRBJ1-5; D unclear. This CDR3 contains 13 residues. Trimming cost V 1 base and J 6 bases, with 7 bases left between them. Germline loops: CDR1 SGHTA, CDR2 FQGNSA.